This T cell receptor beta chain is from a study of blood T cell repertoires in COVID-19. Across the whole study: Some COVID-19 samples were acute and others convalescent; all came from the United States, Italy and Spain.

Germline V CDR1 and CDR2: SGHRS, YFSETQ. This CDR3 has 15 residues. V lost 0 bases to trimming and J lost 0 bases, with 7 bases between them. The table came from immunoSEQ multiplex PCR; TCRdb's copy has only in-frame clones and leaves some out. Counted here are 200,000 to 250,000 clones, roughly 80% occurring once; the ten biggest clones make up 2% to 3%. Sequencing input: peripheral blood. J is TRBJ1-3 and V is TRBV5-1, with D hard to call. This sequence originates from a woman aged 70 to 79 with active or convalescent COVID-19. CDR3 DNA: TGCGCCAGCAGCTTGGACTTCGACTCTGGAAACACCATATATTTT. Its translation: CASSLDFDSGNTIYF.